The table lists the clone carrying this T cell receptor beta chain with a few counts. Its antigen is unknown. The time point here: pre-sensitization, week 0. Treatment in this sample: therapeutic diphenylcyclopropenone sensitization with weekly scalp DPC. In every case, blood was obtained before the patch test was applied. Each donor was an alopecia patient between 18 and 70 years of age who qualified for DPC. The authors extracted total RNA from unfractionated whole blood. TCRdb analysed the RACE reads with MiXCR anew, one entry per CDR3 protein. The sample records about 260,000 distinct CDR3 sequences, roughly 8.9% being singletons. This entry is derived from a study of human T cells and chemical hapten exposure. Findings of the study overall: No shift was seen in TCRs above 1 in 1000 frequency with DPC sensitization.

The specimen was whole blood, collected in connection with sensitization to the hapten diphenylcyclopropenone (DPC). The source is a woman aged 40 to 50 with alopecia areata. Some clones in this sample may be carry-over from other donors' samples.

CDR3 DNA sequence: TGTGCCAGCAGAGGATGGGGGACATCCACCGGGGAGCTGTTTTTT. Its protein product is CASRGWGTSTGELFF. The chain uses TRBV28 and TRBJ2-2, with D perhaps matching TRBD1 (6 bases). V gave up 6 bases and J gave up 4 bases, with 15 bases separating them. The CDR3 has 15 amino acids. Germline V gene lookup returns CDR1 MDHEN and CDR2 SYDVKM.